The sequence of this T cell receptor beta chain was determined in a study of T cell repertoires in cytomegalovirus infection. Details on this clonotype: No antigen is known for it.

The V end was cut by 2 bases, the J end by 1 base, with 14 bases between. The CDR3 is 16 residues long. The germline V gene encodes CDR1 MNHEY and CDR2 SMNVEV (reference sequence). TCRdb analysed the reads with MiXCR anew, one entry per CDR3 protein. The data hold 800,000 to 950,000 distinct CDR3 sequences, with 32% observed a single time. This chain connects TRBV27 to TRBJ1-1, with no clear D. The clonotype was recovered from a human donor in good health (CMV status not recorded). Some clones in this sample may be carry-over from other donors' samples. The sample was cultured CD8+ T cells from PBMCs, taken from culture after CMV antigen stimulation. The CDR3 DNA reads as TGTGCCAGCAGTTTAATAGGAGGGCCGGAGAACACTGAAGCTTTCTTT. Translated, it gives CASSLIGGPENTEAFF.